This paragraph covers one TCR beta chain sequence. The data originate from a study of shared clonotypes between healthy human individuals. Only in-frame clones appear in the TCRdb table, and some are missing; sequencing was by immunoSEQ multiplex PCR. Seen here are some 650,000 clones, 95% to 98% observed once, and the top ten hold roughly 0.055%. V was pared by 7 bases and J by 3 bases, with 14 bases between. Germline V gives CDR1 SGHRS, CDR2 YFSETQ. CDR3 length: 13 amino acids. The clonotype originates from a woman under 40 in good health. The chain carries TRBV5-1 and TRBJ2-7; a possible D gene is TRBD1 (5 bases). Source material: naive CD4+ T cells sorted from blood. Subset described: CD45RA+ positively selected. The CDR3 here is CASGGYQGYEQYF. CDR3 sequence (DNA): TGCGCCAGCGGTGGATATCAGGGCTACGAGCAGTACTTC.